Presented here are 3 T cell receptor beta chains from one specimen sequenced in a study of early T cells in non-severe SARS-CoV-2 infection. Using its own MiXCR run on the 5' RACE reads, TCRdb lists one record per CDR3 protein. This sample has approximately 120,000 distinct CDR3 sequences, with approximately 15% found just once. Input material: whole blood. These receptors were obtained from an adult who was a healthcare worker with PCR-confirmed SARS-CoV-2 infection or an uninfected control (not recorded which).

This clonotype was detected a few times. The chain uses TRBV5-5 and TRBJ2-1; D not certain. CDR3 length: 13 residues. Trimming shortened V by 1 base and J by 9 bases, and 11 bases separated the two germline ends. The germline V gene encodes CDR1 SGHKS and CDR2 YYEKEE (reference sequence). The CDR3, as DNA: TGTGCCAGCAGCTTGATACCCACCGGTGAGCAGTTCTTC. Translating gives CASSLIPTGEQFF.

This rearrangement joins TRBV19 to TRBJ2-7, with D perhaps TRBD1 (5 bases). This CDR3 region has 13 residues. V lost 10 bases, J lost 2 bases, and 15 bases lay in between. CDR1 LNHDA and CDR2 SQIVND come from the germline V gene (reference sequence). CDR3 DNA: TGTGCCACCTTGGACATCGACACCTACGAGCAGTACTTC. Translation: CATLDIDTYEQYF.

The chain couples TRBV30 to TRBJ1-1, with D uncertain. V shed 3 bases and J shed 1 base, with 15 bases lying between them. This CDR3 region has 15 residues. Germline CDR1 reads GTSNPN; CDR2 reads SVGIG (reference sequence). This CDR3 is CAWSPLGSRNTEAFF. In DNA form, the CDR3 reads TGTGCCTGGAGCCCCCTTGGATCCAGGAACACTGAAGCTTTCTTT.